This entry lists 27 T cell receptor beta chains sequenced from one sample in a study of blood T cell repertoires in COVID-19. Clones were read by immunoSEQ multiplex PCR, and TCRdb kept only the in-frame ones, dropping some. The sample has tens of thousands of clones; 85% to 90% are singletons. The material sequenced was peripheral blood. The receptors shown here come from a human donor in a cohort sampled during active COVID-19.

The chain links TRBV18 to TRBJ1-1; 12 bases align to TRBD1. With V trimmed by 6 bases and J by 4 bases, 9 bases remained unmatched. CDR1 and CDR2 from the germline V gene are KGHSH and LQKENI. There are 16 residues in the CDR3. CDR3 region: CASSEGQGAWGTEAFF. For the CDR3, the DNA is TGTGCCAGCTCCGAGGGACAGGGGGCCTGGGGCACTGAAGCTTTCTTT.

This chain connects TRBV25-1 to TRBJ2-5, with a possible D match to TRBD2 (6 bases). This CDR3 spans 15 amino acids. CDR1 and CDR2 (germline): MGHDK, SYGVNS. Trimming stripped 8 bases from V and 2 bases from J, with 18 bases between. CDR3 in DNA: TGTGCCAGCGGAGGAGGGGCGGCATCACAAGAGACCCAGTACTTC. This translates into CASGGGAASQETQYF. The whole variable domain, filled in from reference TRBV25-1 and TRBJ2-5, reads EADIYQTPRYLVIGTGKKITLECSQTMGHDKMYWYQQDPGMELHLIHYSYGVNSTEKGDLSSESTVSRIRTEHFPLTLESARPSHTSQYLCASGGGAASQETQYFGPGTRLLVL.

This clone was counted a single time. The chain couples TRBV5-4 to TRBJ2-7; 7 nucleotides match TRBD2. CDR1 and CDR2 (germline): SGHNT, YYREEE (reference sequence). V lost 4 bases and J lost 1; bases outside the gene matches: 11. The CDR3 length is 16 residues. CDR3 DNA sequence: TGTGCCAGCAGCCCAACGGGCGGGAGTCTATCCTACGAGCAGTACTTC. Its protein is CASSPTGGSLSYEQYF.

J is TRBJ2-7 and V is TRBV21-1; the tabulated D call, TRBD1, remains unverified against the DNA. TRBV21-1 is a pseudogene locus. The CDR3 is 11 amino acids. Here the CDR3 DNA reads TGTGCCCGGGACATCCCCTACGAGCAGTACTTC. Translation gives CARDIPYEQYF.

The V call is TRBV21-1, the J call TRBJ1-1; the tabulated D call, TRBD1, remains unverified against the DNA. TRBV21-1 is assigned pseudogene status. This CDR3 comprises 18 residues. As DNA, the CDR3 is TGTGCCAGCAGCAAGGTGCACAGGGGAACCAGGGGGATCACGGAAGCTTTCTTT. Encoded protein: CASSKVHRGTRGITEAFF.

This clone was recorded a few times. V and J are TRBV28 and TRBJ2-7, with TRBD1 as a possible D gene (8 bases). The CDR3 contains 12 residues. Germline V gene sequence: CDR1 MDHEN, CDR2 SYDVKM. Between the trimmed V and J ends, which lost 7 bases and 7 bases, there was a span of 14 bases. The CDR3, as DNA: TGTGCCAGCACTCTACAGGGGGGGGAGCAGTACTTC. Protein: CASTLQGGEQYF.

The chain joins TRBV4-3 to TRBJ2-3; possibly TRBD2 for D (6 bases). In germline, CDR1 is LGHNA, CDR2 YSLEER. The CDR3 is 13 amino acids. V lost 4 bases to trimming and J lost 3 bases, with 8 bases between them. The CDR3 coding sequence is TGCGCCAGCAGCCGGGGGGATACAGATACGCAGTATTTT. Its protein is CASSRGDTDTQYF.

The rearrangement links TRBV6-4 to TRBJ1-2, with 8 bases aligning to TRBD1. Germline trimming cut 2 bases from V and 8 bases from J; bases unmatched to any gene: 4. Germline CDR1 MRHNA, CDR2 SNTAGT. The CDR3 contains 13 residues. CDR3 amino acids: CASSDQGAGGYTF. The DNA for the CDR3 is TGTGCCAGCAGTGACCAGGGGGCGGGCGGCTACACCTTC.

The J gene is TRBJ1-1, the V gene TRBV19; 8 nucleotides align to TRBD1. V lost 7 bases and J lost 5; bases outside the gene matches: 6. Germline lookup yields CDR1 LNHDA and CDR2 SQIVND (reference sequence). CDR3 length: 13 amino acids. The DNA of the CDR3 is TGTGCCAGTAATTTACAGGGGGGGACTGAAGCTTTCTTT. It is translated as CASNLQGGTEAFF.

The chain couples TRBV10-2 to TRBJ2-5; a possible D gene is TRBD1 (6 bases). Between the trimmed V and J ends, which lost 3 bases and 4 bases, there was a span of 18 bases. CDR1 is WSHSY and CDR2 is SAAADI in the germline V gene. This CDR3 is built from 16 residues. CDR3 protein: CASSEAPGHSGETQYF. CDR3 bases: TGCGCCAGCAGTGAAGCCCCGGGACACTCCGGAGAGACCCAGTACTTC.

The genes are TRBV19 and TRBJ2-1; D remains unclear. The V gene's germline CDR1 is LNHDA and CDR2 SQIVND (reference sequence). Trimming removed 7 bases from V and 1 base from J, with 11 bases in between. The CDR3 is 14 residues long. The CDR3 loop reads CASNGLDSYNEQFF. Here the CDR3 DNA reads TGTGCCAGTAATGGCCTCGATTCCTACAATGAGCAGTTCTTC.

The rearrangement uses TRBV5-1 and TRBJ2-7, with 10 bases identical to TRBD2. The CDR3 loop spans 15 amino acids. The germline V gene encodes CDR1 SGHRS and CDR2 YFSETQ. V gave up 1 base and J gave up 5 bases; unmatched junction bases: 6. The DNA for the CDR3 is TGCGCCAGCAGCTTGAGGCTAGCGGGAGTAGACGAGCAGTACTTC. This sequence encodes CASSLRLAGVDEQYF.

The chain links TRBV7-2 to TRBJ2-7, with D tentatively TRBD2 (5 bases). Trimming removed 0 bases from V and 6 bases from J, with 9 bases in between. The CDR3 has 13 amino acids. Germline-derived CDR1 and CDR2 are SGHTA and FQGNSA. The CDR3 reads CASSLAEGVEQYF. CDR3 coding DNA: TGTGCCAGCAGCTTAGCCGAGGGCGTCGAGCAGTACTTC.

The V call is TRBV11-2, the J call TRBJ2-7; 8 bases align to TRBD1. J was trimmed by 4 bases and V by 7 bases; bases with no gene match: 12. The germline V gene encodes CDR1 SGHAT and CDR2 FQNNGV. CDR3 length equals 15 residues. Here the CDR3 DNA reads TGTGCCAGCAATGAGTTGCAGGGGGCGATTTACGAGCAGTACTTC. It yields the protein CASNELQGAIYEQYF.

The chain couples TRBV6-5 to TRBJ2-7; D ambiguous. Germline V lookup: CDR1 MNHEY, CDR2 SVGAGI. This CDR3 region has 14 residues. Trimming cost V 0 bases and J 3 bases, with 9 bases left between them. CDR3 sequence reads: CASSYSGQDYEQYF. CDR3 nucleotide sequence: TGTGCCAGCAGTTACTCGGGCCAGGACTACGAGCAGTACTTC.

The V gene is TRBV28, the J gene TRBJ1-2, with D possibly matching TRBD1 (5 bases). The V end lost 2 bases, the J end lost 4 bases, and 11 bases lay between the germline ends. Germline CDR1 and CDR2: MDHEN and SYDVKM. This CDR3 comprises 14 residues. The CDR3 region has the DNA TGTGCCAGCAGTTTACCCCAGGGTATCTATGGCTACACCTTC. This codes for CASSLPQGIYGYTF.

This clone was counted a few times. The DNA is left out, because the CDR3 cannot be placed on it with certainty; the CDR3 is given as TCRdb lists it. The chain has TRBV9 and TRBJ2-5; the DNA was not compared with TRBD2, the D call given in the table. Looked up from germline, CDR1 is SGDLS and CDR2 is YYNGEE. The CDR3 spans 15 residues, counting both ends. This chain's CDR3 is CASSTSVAGVETQYF.

CDR3 coding DNA: TGCGCCAGCAGGTCTCCCGGGACTCGCGACAATGAGCAGTTCTTC. This sequence encodes CASRSPGTRDNEQFF. The chain recombines TRBV4-1 with TRBJ2-1, with D perhaps TRBD2 (6 bases). Germline CDR1 MGHRA, CDR2 YSYEKL. The ends were cut back, 6 bases at V and 5 bases at J, with 17 bases in the middle. The CDR3 length is 15 residues.

The V gene is TRBV27, the J gene TRBJ2-1, with 9 bases fitting TRBD2. The length of the CDR3 is 14 residues. Looked up from germline, CDR1 is MNHEY and CDR2 is SMNVEV (reference sequence). Trimming took 6 bases from V and 3 from J; bases not matched to a gene: 3. The CDR3 nucleotides are TGTGCCAGCAGACCTAGCGGGAACTACAATGAGCAGTTCTTC. Amino acids: CASRPSGNYNEQFF.

This chain connects TRBV18 to TRBJ2-3; no firm D call. V shed 1 base and J shed 4 bases, with 9 bases lying between them. Germline V gene data show CDR1 as KGHSH and CDR2 as LQKENI. The CDR3 is 14 amino acids. The CDR3 DNA reads TGTGCCAGCTCACCACTGGCCCGGGCAGATACGCAGTATTTT. This gives the protein CASSPLARADTQYF.

This chain joins TRBV28 and TRBJ2-3; D ambiguous. This CDR3 contains 15 residues. Looked up from germline, CDR1 is MDHEN and CDR2 is SYDVKM. V shed 3 bases and J shed 2 bases, with 12 bases lying between them. Here the CDR3 DNA reads TGTGCCAGCAGTTTTACTTCGTACGACACAGATACGCAGTATTTT. This translates into CASSFTSYDTDTQYF.

V usage is TRBV11-2 and J usage is TRBJ2-7, with 11 nucleotides matching TRBD2. The CDR3 totals 16 residues. V dropped 1 base and J dropped 6; count of bases not matched to a gene: 8. Germline-derived CDR1 and CDR2 are SGHAT and FQNNGV. The CDR3 sequence is CASSLAPGLAVREQYF. CDR3 in DNA: TGTGCCAGCAGCTTAGCCCCGGGACTAGCGGTACGCGAGCAGTACTTC.

V and J are TRBV18 and TRBJ2-2; 9 bases fit TRBD1. The CDR3 is made up of 15 amino acids. V shed 3 bases, J shed 5 bases, and the junction held 4 bases outside the gene matches. Germline V CDR1 and CDR2: KGHSH, LQKENI. CDR3 sequence (DNA): TGTGCCAGCTCACCCGGGACAGGGCGGACCGGGGAGCTGTTTTTT. Translating gives CASSPGTGRTGELFF.

This clone is a singleton in its sample. The chain recombines TRBV19 with TRBJ2-5; 9 bases are shared with TRBD2. The germline gives CDR1 LNHDA, CDR2 SQIVND (reference sequence). The CDR3 is 11 residues long. Trimming removed 8 bases from V and 5 bases from J; junction bases left unmatched: 0. This chain's CDR3 is CASAGGETQYF. CDR3 in DNA: TGTGCCAGTGCGGGGGGGGAGACCCAGTACTTC. The full variable domain, in which reference TRBV19 and TRBJ2-5 provide the parts outside the CDR3, is DGGITQSPKYLFRKEGQNVTLSCEQNLNHDAMYWYRQDPGQGLRLIYYSQIVNDFQKGDIAEGYSVSREKKESFPLTVTSAQKNPTAFYLCASAGGETQYFGPGTRLLVL.

This sequence joins TRBV28 and TRBJ1-3, with 8 bases identical to TRBD1. From germline, CDR1 is MDHEN and CDR2 SYDVKM. Trimming at V came to 6 bases and at J to 4 bases, leaving 14 bases not matched to a gene. CDR3 length equals 17 residues. CDR3 coding DNA: TGTGCCAGCAGCCAACTTTACAGGGGGAGACTAGGAAACACCATATATTTT. Translation: CASSQLYRGRLGNTIYF.

The V and J genes are TRBV5-1 and TRBJ2-7; TRBD2 matches 13 bases. The CDR3 spans 17 residues. V lost 3 bases to trimming and J lost 6 bases; unmatched junction nucleotides: 12. The germline CDR1 and CDR2 sequences are SGHRS and YFSETQ. The CDR3 DNA is TGCGCCAGCAGCTCCCCGCCGGGACTAGCGGGAATTGGCGAGCAGTACTTC. It specifies CASSSPPGLAGIGEQYF.

The chain combines TRBV21-1 with TRBJ1-4; the table's D call TRBD1 went unverified against the DNA. TRBV21-1 is noted as a pseudogene. The CDR3 is 17 amino acids. The chain's CDR3 is CASSKGGGQFRNEKLFF. The CDR3 nucleotides read TGTGCCAGCAGCAAAGGGGGCGGACAGTTTAGGAATGAAAAACTGTTTTTT.